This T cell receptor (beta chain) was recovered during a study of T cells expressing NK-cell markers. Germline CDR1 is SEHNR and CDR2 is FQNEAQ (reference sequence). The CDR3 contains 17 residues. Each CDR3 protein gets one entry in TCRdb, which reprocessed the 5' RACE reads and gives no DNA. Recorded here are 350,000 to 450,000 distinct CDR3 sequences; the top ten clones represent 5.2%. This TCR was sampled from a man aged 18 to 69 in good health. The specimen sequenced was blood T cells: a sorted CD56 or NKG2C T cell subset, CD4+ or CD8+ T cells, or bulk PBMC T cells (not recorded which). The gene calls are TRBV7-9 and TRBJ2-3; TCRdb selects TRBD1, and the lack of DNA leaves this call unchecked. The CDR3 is CASSLTEDRVVKDTQYF.